Shown below are 20 T cell receptor beta chains from a single sample sequenced in a study of T cell repertoires in cytomegalovirus infection. Each CDR3 protein gets one entry after TCRdb re-called the reads with MiXCR. There are 200,000 to 300,000 distinct CDR3 sequences in the sample; roughly 15% occur only once, and around 9.5% lies in the top ten. The specimen sequenced was PBMCs. These receptors originate from a human donor in good health (CMV status not recorded). Some clones in this sample may be carry-over from other donors' samples.

This CDR3 is CASSQEDPEYEQFF. The DNA for the CDR3 is TGTGCCAGCAGCCAAGAGGACCCTGAGTATGAGCAGTTCTTC. The gene calls are TRBV3-1 and TRBJ2-1; D remains unclear. The CDR3 spans 14 residues. V was clipped by 0 bases and J by 8 bases, with 11 bases between them. CDR1 LGHDT and CDR2 YNNKEL come from the germline V gene (reference sequence).

The rearrangement links TRBV28 to TRBJ2-1; possible D gene TRBD1, 5 bases. The CDR3 has 16 residues. The V gene's germline CDR1 is MDHEN and CDR2 SYDVKM. V lost 2 bases, J lost 9 bases, and 20 bases lay in between. This CDR3 is CASSLIGQGKGSEQFF. The CDR3 nucleotides are TGTGCCAGCAGTTTAATCGGCCAGGGTAAAGGAAGTGAGCAGTTCTTC.

The chain is built from TRBV28 and TRBJ1-5; D is possibly TRBD1 (6 bases). This CDR3 is 16 amino acids long. Trimming pared 5 bases from V and 2 bases from J, leaving 16 bases between. Germline-derived CDR1 and CDR2 are MDHEN and SYDVKM. The CDR3 region has the DNA TGTGCCAGCAGTATCCCTGGGGGGGCCGGCAATCAGCCCCAGCATTTT. Translated: CASSIPGGAGNQPQHF.

This clonotype was observed many times. The chain recombines TRBV7-7 with TRBJ2-5, with TRBD2 as a possible D gene (7 bases). The CDR3 totals 15 residues. Germline CDR1 is SSHAT and CDR2 is FNYEAQ (reference sequence). V lost 5 bases, J lost 4 bases, and 17 bases lay in between. The CDR3 sequence: CASSPSAGARETQYF. The CDR3 DNA reads TGTGCCAGCAGCCCCTCGGCGGGGGCGAGAGAGACCCAGTACTTC.

Ten or more counts support this clonotype. The chain is built from TRBV7-2 and TRBJ1-1, with TRBD1 matching 9 bases. Germline values: CDR1 SGHTA, CDR2 FQGNSA. The length of the CDR3 is 13 residues. J gave up 5 bases and V 8 bases, and 6 bases lay outside the gene matches. Written as DNA, the CDR3 is TGTGCCAGCTTACAGGGGGCTCCTACTGAAGCTTTCTTT. This gives the protein CASLQGAPTEAFF.

This sequence joins TRBV9 and TRBJ2-5; D uncertain. Germline V gives CDR1 SGDLS, CDR2 YYNGEE. Trimming took off 0 bases at V and 4 bases at J, with 10 bases between the two ends. The CDR3 has 14 residues. CDR3 in amino acids: CASSVGSVLETQYF. In nucleotides, the CDR3 is TGTGCCAGCAGCGTAGGAAGCGTCCTAGAGACCCAGTACTTC.

This clonotype was detected many times. The chain has TRBV29-1 and TRBJ1-5, with TRBD1 as a possible D gene (6 bases). In germline, CDR1 is SQVTM, CDR2 ANQGSEA. V gave up 6 bases and J gave up 0 bases, with 9 bases separating them. The CDR3 length is 13 residues. The DNA for the CDR3 is TGCAGCGTGCAGGGGAATAGCAATCAGCCCCAGCATTTT. Its translation: CSVQGNSNQPQHF.

This clonotype was detected many times. The chain has TRBV7-9 and TRBJ1-2, with 10 nucleotides matching TRBD1. Per the germline V gene, CDR1 is SEHNR and CDR2 is FQNEAQ (reference sequence). V lost 2 bases, J lost 6 bases, and 3 bases stayed unmatched. The CDR3 totals 14 residues. CDR3 nucleotide sequence: TGTGCCAGCAGCTTATTTGGACAGGGGGATGGCTACACCTTC. Translating gives CASSLFGQGDGYTF.

The V call is TRBV12-3 or TRBV12-4, the J call TRBJ1-3; D unresolved. The CDR3 sequence is 15 residues long. V was shortened by 0 bases and J by 4 bases, with 10 bases between the two germline ends. DNA for the CDR3: TGTGCCAGCAGTTTAGCGCTGGGTCCCGGAAACACCATATATTTT. Translated: CASSLALGPGNTIYF.

This sequence joins TRBV5-4 and TRBJ2-1; D tentatively reads TRBD1 or TRBD2 (7 bases each). The CDR3 is 14 residues long. From germline, CDR1 is SGHNT and CDR2 YYREEE (reference sequence). Trimming shortened V by 6 bases and J by 5 bases, and 15 bases separated the two germline ends. The CDR3 coding sequence is TGTGCCAGCACCCCCAGGGGGGGGGACAATGAGCAGTTCTTC. Translation gives CASTPRGGDNEQFF. Looking up the rest from reference TRBV5-4 and TRBJ2-1 gives the full variable domain: ETGVTQSPTHLIKTRGQQVTLRCSSQSGHNTVSWYQQALGQGPQFIFQYYREEENGRGNFPPRFSGLQFPNYSSELNVNALELDDSALYLCASTPRGGDNEQFFGPGTRLTVL.

This clonotype was counted at least ten times. The rearrangement joins TRBV20-1 to TRBJ1-6; D perhaps matches TRBD1 (5 bases). This CDR3 has 18 amino acids. Trimming removed 0 bases from V and 10 bases from J, with 25 bases in between. Germline lookup yields CDR1 DFQATT and CDR2 SNEGSKA (reference sequence). For the CDR3, the DNA is TGCAGTGCTAGAGATATGGCACCCTCGAAGCGGGGCAACTCACCCCTCCACTTT. This translates into CSARDMAPSKRGNSPLHF.

As regards this clonotype: At one end the junction does not follow the germline gene, possibly because of a read error. The chain carries TRBV28 and TRBJ2-2; D might be TRBD2 (5 bases). This CDR3 comprises 17 residues. Germline V lookup: CDR1 MDHEN, CDR2 SYDVKM. The CDR3 is CASRLTLRTVNTGKLFF. The CDR3 nucleotides read TGTGCCAGCAGGCTTACGCTTAGGACGGTGAACACCGGGAAGCTGTTTTTT.

The chain is built from TRBV2 and TRBJ1-1, with no clear D. Trimming took off 7 bases at V and 1 base at J, with 13 bases between the two ends. Per the germline V gene, CDR1 is SNHLY and CDR2 is FYNNEI. The CDR3 is 14 residues long. CDR3 coding DNA: TGTGCCAGCACAAAAACCGGTTGGAACACTGAAGCTTTCTTT. Translation gives CASTKTGWNTEAFF.

V and J are TRBV28 and TRBJ1-1, with unresolved D. This CDR3 region has 14 residues. Per germline, CDR1 MDHEN and CDR2 SYDVKM. V was pared by 3 bases and J by 1 base, with 9 bases between. This chain's CDR3 is CASSLPRQNTEAFF. CDR3 in DNA: TGTGCCAGCAGTTTGCCCCGGCAGAACACTGAAGCTTTCTTT.

The table lists this clonotype with a few counts. The chain uses TRBV29-1 and TRBJ2-1; 7 bases map to TRBD1. This CDR3 is 13 amino acids long. Trimming took 6 bases from V and 6 from J; bases not matched to a gene: 8. Germline loops: CDR1 SQVTM, CDR2 ANQGSEA. The CDR3 nucleotides are TGCAGCGTCAGAAAGACAGGGACCAATGAGCAGTTCTTC. Residues: CSVRKTGTNEQFF.

In its sample, this clonotype was seen many times. The genes are TRBV7-2 and TRBJ1-2, with D possibly being TRBD1 (6 bases). CDR1 and CDR2 (germline): SGHTA, FQGNSA. The CDR3 is 13 amino acids. With 4 bases removed from V and 6 bases from J, the gap between germline ends came to 12 bases. CDR3 in DNA: TGTGCCAGCAGCTCGAACAGGGTCGATGGCTACACCTTC. Translation gives CASSSNRVDGYTF.

This clonotype came up a few times. This chain uses TRBV9 with TRBJ2-1, with 10 bases aligning to TRBD2. Germline trimming cut 3 bases from V and 5 bases from J; bases unmatched to any gene: 5. Per the germline V gene, CDR1 is SGDLS and CDR2 is YYNGEE. The CDR3 runs 15 residues. DNA of the CDR3: TGTGCCAGCAGCGCCGCTAGCGGGGGACACAATGAGCAGTTCTTC. Amino acid sequence: CASSAASGGHNEQFF.

This chain's CDR3 is CASSLAGGSTDTQYF. CDR3 in DNA: TGTGCCAGCAGCTTAGCCGGGGGGAGCACAGATACGCAGTATTTT. The rearrangement joins TRBV13 to TRBJ2-3, with 7 bases identical to TRBD2. The V segment lost 1 base and the J segment 0 bases; nucleotides outside the gene matches: 1. CDR3 length: 15 residues. Germline V CDR1 and CDR2: PRHDT, FYEKMQ (reference sequence).

This clonotype was counted a few times. The V call is TRBV18, the J call TRBJ2-5; D remains ambiguous. CDR1 is KGHSH and CDR2 is LQKENI in the germline V gene. This CDR3 spans 16 amino acids. V dropped 2 bases and J dropped 5 bases, with 18 bases sitting between them. The CDR3 coding sequence is TGTGCCAGCTCACCATCAGCGAAAGGGAACGGGGAGACCCAGTACTTC. Amino acid sequence: CASSPSAKGNGETQYF. Variable domain in full (rest from reference TRBV18 and TRBJ2-5): NAGVMQNPRHLVRRRGQEARLRCSPMKGHSHVYWYRQLPEEGLKFMVYLQKENIIDESGMPKERFSAEFPKEGPSILRIQQVVRGDSAAYFCASSPSAKGNGETQYFGPGTRLLVL.

The genes are TRBV4-3 and TRBJ2-5, with TRBD1 matching 8 bases. This CDR3 region has 13 residues. Per the germline V gene, CDR1 is LGHNA and CDR2 is YSLEER. Unmatched junction bases numbered 2, after V lost 2 bases and J lost 6 bases. CDR3 region: CASSQTRGQTQYF. For the CDR3, the DNA is TGCGCCAGCAGCCAAACCAGGGGGCAGACCCAGTACTTC.